Shown below are 4 T cell receptor beta chains from a single sample sequenced in a study of Graves' ophthalmopathy and Graves' hyperthyroidism. The authors amplified TCR beta CDR3 regions, and they did so from RNA transcripts for repertoire sequencing. RT-PCR in the first round used HTBI primers; a second-round multiplex PCR followed. From the multiplex PCR reads, TCRdb called clonotypes with MiXCR, one entry per CDR3 protein. This repertoire shows about 400,000 distinct CDR3 sequences, 15% found once; its top ten account for 5.5% to 8%. Sequences were obtained from peripheral blood. Receptor source: a woman under 30 with stable Graves' hyperthyroidism.

This clonotype was counted ten times or more. This chain links TRBV7-6 with TRBJ1-5; D remains ambiguous. This CDR3 region has 17 residues. V gave up 5 bases and J gave up 2 bases, with 19 bases separating them. CDR1 SGHVS and CDR2 FNYEAQ come from the germline V gene. The CDR3 sequence is CASSPLPRTTGNQPQHF. The CDR3, as DNA: TGTGCCAGCAGCCCTCTCCCGCGAACTACGGGCAATCAGCCCCAGCATTTT.

This clonotype was detected many times. The gene calls are TRBV13 and TRBJ1-6; 7 bases align to TRBD1. The CDR3 totals 15 residues. Germline CDR1 is PRHDT and CDR2 is FYEKMQ (reference sequence). V lost 4 bases to trimming and J lost 9 bases; unmatched junction nucleotides: 9. CDR3 in DNA: TGTGCCAGCAGCTCCGGGACAGCGGCTGGTTCACCCCTCCACTTT. Translating it yields CASSSGTAAGSPLHF.

This clonotype was found many times. The V gene is TRBV6-5, the J gene TRBJ1-5, with D possibly TRBD1 on 5 matching bases. This CDR3 has 13 amino acids. Germline assignment: CDR1 MNHEY and CDR2 SVGAGI. V gave up 6 bases and J gave up 1 base, with 7 bases separating them. CDR3 residues: CASRTVSNQPQHF. In nucleotides, the CDR3 is TGTGCCAGCAGGACAGTGAGCAATCAGCCCCAGCATTTT.

This clonotype was seen many times. This chain links TRBV7-2 with TRBJ2-7; tentatively, D is TRBD2 (5 bases). The V end lost 3 bases, the J end lost 0 bases, and 15 bases lay between the germline ends. The V gene's germline CDR1 is SGHTA and CDR2 FQGNSA. The CDR3 has 16 residues. The CDR3 loop reads CASSFLGRTSSYEQYF. DNA of the CDR3: TGTGCCAGCAGCTTCCTAGGGAGAACGTCCTCCTACGAGCAGTACTTC.